These 31 T cell receptor beta chains originate from one sample sequenced in a study of cytomegalovirus exposure and HLA in healthy donors. It was with 60 Vbeta and 13 Jbeta primers that the PCR ran. Clones were read by immunoSEQ multiplex PCR, and TCRdb kept only the in-frame ones, dropping some. Of around 300,000 clones listed, about 75% were seen once; the top ten hold 2% to 2.5%. Sequencing was performed on PBMCs. Receptors were obtained from a female donor in good health and CMV-seronegative.

This clone showed up just once. V usage is TRBV29-1 and J usage is TRBJ2-1, with 11 bases that match TRBD2. J lost 5 bases, V lost 3 bases, and 3 bases had no gene match. CDR3 length equals 14 residues. Germline V lookup: CDR1 SQVTM, CDR2 ANQGSEA. In DNA, the CDR3 is TGCAGCGTTGAGGGACTAGCGGACAACAATGAGCAGTTCTTC. Amino acid sequence: CSVEGLADNNEQFF.

In the case of this clone: A junction end diverges from the germline sequence, so it may reflect a read error. The rearrangement links TRBV7-2 to TRBJ2-5, with D possibly being TRBD2 (6 bases). The CDR3 has 14 residues. The V gene's germline CDR1 is SGHTA and CDR2 FQGNSA. The CDR3 sequence is CASSSSGGERLTNF. Written as DNA, the CDR3 is TGTGCCAGCAGCTCGTCCGGCGGGGAGCGGCTTACGAACTTC.

The sample holds a few counts of this clone. The J gene is TRBJ2-3, the V gene TRBV5-1; maybe TRBD1 (6 bases). Trimming removed 0 bases from V and 2 bases from J, with 25 bases in between. This CDR3 region has 20 residues. Germline V gene lookup returns CDR1 SGHRS and CDR2 YFSETQ. The CDR3 bases are TGCGCCAGCAGCTTGGTAGGGGGATTCCTTACTCGAGCAGACACAGATACGCAGTATTTT. Its translation is CASSLVGGFLTRADTDTQYF.

This clone has only a few counts. CDR3 region: CASSVGGRGDEQFF. The CDR3 DNA is TGTGCCAGCAGCGTAGGAGGGAGGGGCGATGAGCAGTTCTTC. The chain couples TRBV9 to TRBJ2-1; 7 bases fit TRBD2. The J segment lost 8 bases and the V segment lost 0 bases, leaving 5 bases of the junction unmatched. CDR1 and CDR2 (germline): SGDLS, YYNGEE. This CDR3 contains 14 residues.

The genes are TRBV7-9 and TRBJ1-2; 7 positions agree with TRBD1. From germline, CDR1 is SEHNR and CDR2 FQNEAQ (reference sequence). After removal of 1 base from V and 7 bases from J, the junction contained 3 bases not matched to a gene. The CDR3 is 13 amino acids. This chain's CDR3 is CASSLGTGGGYTF. The CDR3 DNA sequence: TGTGCCAGCAGCTTAGGGACAGGCGGTGGCTACACCTTC.

The J gene is TRBJ1-1, the V gene TRBV14; maybe TRBD1 (6 bases). The germline V and J ends were trimmed by 5 bases and 6 bases, with 10 bases remaining between them. The CDR3 has 12 amino acids. CDR1 is SGHDN and CDR2 is FVKESK in the germline V gene. The CDR3 reads CASSITGSEAFF. CDR3 nucleotide sequence: TGTGCCAGCAGCATAACAGGGTCTGAAGCTTTCTTT.

The rearrangement links TRBV6-4 to TRBJ2-2; 8 nucleotides line up with TRBD1. This CDR3 has 15 residues. In germline, CDR1 is MRHNA, CDR2 SNTAGT. J gave up 3 bases and V 6 bases, and 6 bases lay outside the gene matches. Here the CDR3 DNA reads TGTGCCAGCAGCGGACAGGGAGGATACACCGGGGAGCTGTTTTTT. Translating it yields CASSGQGGYTGELFF.

CDR3 DNA sequence: TGTGCCAGCAGCTTCGGACAGGGTGGGCGAGAGACCCAGTACTTC. This codes for CASSFGQGGRETQYF. V gene TRBV5-6 combines with J gene TRBJ2-5; 8 bases fit TRBD1. There are 15 residues in the CDR3. The germline V gene encodes CDR1 SGHDT and CDR2 YYEEEE. Trimming cost V 2 bases and J 4 bases; bases outside gene matches: 7.

Notes on this clone: A junction boundary mismatches the germline segment, possibly from a read error. This chain links TRBV7-9 with TRBJ2-7, with D perhaps TRBD1 (6 bases). The CDR3 sequence is 16 residues long. Germline CDR1 SEHNR, CDR2 FQNEAQ (reference sequence). CDR3 protein: CSSSSGQPRDPYEQYF. CDR3 nucleotide sequence: TGTTCCAGCAGCAGCGGACAGCCCCGTGACCCTTACGAGCAGTACTTC.

The rearrangement joins TRBV28 to TRBJ2-2; a possible D gene is TRBD1 (6 bases). Trimming shortened V by 9 bases and J by 0 bases, and 14 bases separated the two germline ends. CDR3 length: 15 amino acids. The V gene's germline CDR1 is MDHEN and CDR2 SYDVKM. The CDR3 sequence is CASKPGTTNTGELFF. CDR3 bases: TGTGCCAGTAAACCCGGGACAACGAACACCGGGGAGCTGTTTTTT.

In this sample, this clone turned up once. This chain connects TRBV6-1 to TRBJ1-5; D is ambiguous. The CDR3 length is 14 residues. Germline loops: CDR1 MNHNS, CDR2 SASEGT. Trimming left V 8 bases short and J 0 bases short, with 11 bases between. CDR3: CASGRRDSNQPQHF. Here the CDR3 DNA reads TGTGCCAGCGGCCGCCGTGATAGCAATCAGCCCCAGCATTTT.

The chain uses TRBV7-2 and TRBJ1-1; D unclear. This CDR3 comprises 14 residues. Trimming removed 4 bases at V and 6 bases at J, with 15 bases between. CDR1 is SGHTA, CDR2 FQGNSA, per germline. Here the CDR3 DNA reads TGTGCCAGCAGCTCATGGACGGGAACCTCTGAAGCTTTCTTT. The encoded protein is CASSSWTGTSEAFF. Based on the CDR3 plus reference TRBV7-2 and TRBJ1-1, the full variable domain is GAGVSQSPSNKVTEKGKDVELRCDPISGHTALYWYRQSLGQGLEFLIYFQGNSAPDKSGLPSDRFSAERTGGSVSTLTIQRTQQEDSAVYLCASSSWTGTSEAFFGQGTRLTVV.

The chain employs TRBV19 and TRBJ2-7, with 9 bases fitting TRBD2. The CDR3 spans 15 residues. V shed 9 bases and J 3 bases; nucleotides not matched to a gene: 12. Germline values: CDR1 LNHDA, CDR2 SQIVND (reference sequence). DNA of the CDR3: TGTGCCAGCTCCTCGCCCGGGACTAGCTTCTACGAGCAGTACTTC. Protein product: CASSSPGTSFYEQYF.

This clone has only a few counts. The rearrangement uses TRBV5-6 and TRBJ1-5; D ambiguous. The V gene lost 1 base and the J gene lost 3 bases, with 11 bases spanning the gap. Germline CDR1 is SGHDT and CDR2 is YYEEEE. This CDR3 has 15 residues. The CDR3 nucleotides read TGTGCCAGCAGCTTGTGGTACGGGTACAATCAGCCCCAGCATTTT. This gives the protein CASSLWYGYNQPQHF.

V is TRBV7-6 and J is TRBJ2-1; tentatively, D is TRBD2 (5 bases). This CDR3 has 13 residues. V dropped 5 bases and J dropped 7 bases, with 12 bases sitting between them. Germline CDR1 and CDR2: SGHVS and FNYEAQ. CDR3 bases: TGTGCCAGCAGCCCCCCGAGAGGGAATGAGCAGTTCTTC. Its protein product is CASSPPRGNEQFF.

This clone showed up just once. J is TRBJ2-5 and V is TRBV5-8; 10 positions agree with TRBD1. The CDR3 spans 14 residues. V trimming: 4 bases; J trimming: 5 bases; junction bases outside the gene matches: 5. The V gene's germline CDR1 is SGHTS and CDR2 YDEGEE. The CDR3 loop reads CASSLTGGHETQYF. CDR3 DNA sequence: TGTGCCAGCAGCCTGACAGGGGGCCACGAGACCCAGTACTTC.

The V call is TRBV6-6, the J call TRBJ2-7; TRBD1 agrees at 8 bases. The germline V gene has CDR1 MNHNY and CDR2 SVGAGI (reference sequence). Unmatched junction bases numbered 4, after V lost 0 bases and J lost 3 bases. This CDR3 contains 15 residues. The CDR3 is CASSYSGQVFYEQYF. The CDR3 nucleotides are TGTGCCAGCAGTTACTCGGGACAGGTTTTCTACGAGCAGTACTTC.

The chain employs TRBV2 and TRBJ1-1; 7 nucleotides align to TRBD1. Germline-derived CDR1 and CDR2 are SNHLY and FYNNEI. The ends lost 6 bases at V and 5 bases at J; junction bases unmatched: 3. The CDR3 extends over 12 amino acids. CDR3 residues: CASSRGSTEAFF. CDR3 DNA: TGTGCCAGCAGCAGGGGGAGTACTGAAGCTTTCTTT.

With respect to this clone: At one end the junction does not follow the germline gene, possibly because of a read error. The chain recombines TRBV7-9 with TRBJ1-1; a possible D gene is TRBD1 (5 bases). This CDR3 spans 15 amino acids. Germline CDR1 reads SEHNR; CDR2 reads FQNEAQ (reference sequence). CDR3 protein: CSSSLVRGVGTEAFF. Here the CDR3 DNA reads TGTTCCAGCAGCTTAGTGCGGGGGGTAGGCACTGAAGCTTTCTTT.

As for this clone: At the DNA level, this CDR3 is encoded by other sequences in the same sample as well. This chain joins TRBV6-5 and TRBJ1-1, with 7 nucleotides matching TRBD1. With V trimmed by 10 bases and J by 8 bases, 10 bases remained unmatched. The CDR3 extends over 12 amino acids. Germline assignment: CDR1 MNHEY and CDR2 SVGAGI. In nucleotides, the CDR3 is TGTGCCACAACCAGGGGGTCAGGCGAAGCTTTCTTT. This sequence encodes CATTRGSGEAFF.

The chain employs TRBV7-3 and TRBJ2-3; 7 positions match TRBD2. CDR3 length equals 15 residues. Germline loops: CDR1 SGHTA, CDR2 FQGTGA. J gave up 3 bases and V 3 bases, and 6 bases lay outside the gene matches. The DNA for the CDR3 is TGTGCCAGCAGCTTTAGCGGGTTGGGGACAGATACGCAGTATTTT. The encoded protein is CASSFSGLGTDTQYF.

The rearrangement links TRBV28 to TRBJ2-3, with TRBD1 matching 8 bases. The CDR3 covers 15 residues. V was pared by 8 bases and J by 1 base, with 8 bases of the junction left unmatched. Germline V gene lookup returns CDR1 MDHEN and CDR2 SYDVKM. The CDR3: CASQSGGMGTDTQYF. In DNA form, the CDR3 reads TGTGCCAGCCAATCAGGGGGCATGGGCACAGATACGCAGTATTTT. The full variable domain, with the rest looked up from reference TRBV28 and TRBJ2-3, is DVKVTQSSRYLVKRTGEKVFLECVQDMDHENMFWYRQDPGLGLRLIYFSYDVKMKEKGDIPEGYSVSREKKERFSLILESASTNQTSMYLCASQSGGMGTDTQYFGPGTRLTVL.

Only one count was recorded for this clone. CDR3 DNA sequence: TGTGCCAGCAGTCCCCCACGGGGGTACTATGGCTACACCTTC. Translation: CASSPPRGYYGYTF. The chain uses TRBV27 and TRBJ1-2; the D gene is possibly TRBD1 (5 bases). The V end lost 5 bases, the J end lost 3 bases, and 13 bases lay between the germline ends. Germline V lookup: CDR1 MNHEY, CDR2 SMNVEV (reference sequence). There are 14 residues in the CDR3.

The chain recombines TRBV10-2 with TRBJ2-7, with 7 bases fitting TRBD2. Trimming took 3 bases from V and 0 from J; bases not matched to a gene: 5. CDR3 length: 15 residues. Germline V lookup: CDR1 WSHSY, CDR2 SAAADI. In DNA form, the CDR3 reads TGCGCCAGCAGTGATTCCGGGAGGTCCTCCTACGAGCAGTACTTC. It is translated as CASSDSGRSSYEQYF.

The gene calls are TRBV5-1 and TRBJ2-1; weak D call: TRBD2 (7 bases). This CDR3 is built from 14 residues. Germline V gene data show CDR1 as SGHRS and CDR2 as YFSETQ. Trimming removed 4 bases at V and 7 bases at J, with 15 bases between. The CDR3, as DNA: TGCGCCAGCAGCCGTGTAGAGGGGGGGAATGAGCAGTTCTTC. It yields the protein CASSRVEGGNEQFF.

This chain uses TRBV4-1 with TRBJ1-1; 9 nucleotides match TRBD1. Germline-derived CDR1 and CDR2 are MGHRA and YSYEKL. This CDR3 has 16 residues. J lost 6 bases, V lost 2 bases, and 10 bases had no gene match. CDR3 bases: TGCGCCAGCAGCCAAAGAGGGGACAGGGTGGTATCTGAAGCTTTCTTT. Translated, it gives CASSQRGDRVVSEAFF.

CDR3 amino acids: CASRPDRPPHNEQFF. CDR3 DNA: TGTGCCAGCAGACCCGACAGACCTCCACACAATGAGCAGTTCTTC. The chain combines TRBV28 with TRBJ2-1; possible D gene TRBD1, 5 bases. Trimming pared 6 bases from V and 5 bases from J, leaving 17 bases between. There are 15 residues in the CDR3. Germline lookup yields CDR1 MDHEN and CDR2 SYDVKM.

This chain links TRBV5-1 with TRBJ2-3; D is unresolved. The V gene's germline CDR1 is SGHRS and CDR2 YFSETQ. Between the trimmed V and J ends, which lost 0 bases and 2 bases, there was a span of 10 bases. This CDR3 region has 15 residues. DNA for the CDR3: TGCGCCAGCAGCTTGGGCCGTGGGCTCACAGATACGCAGTATTTT. The encoded protein is CASSLGRGLTDTQYF. The full variable domain, its missing parts supplied by reference TRBV5-1 and TRBJ2-3, is KAGVTQTPRYLIKTRGQQVTLSCSPISGHRSVSWYQQTPGQGLQFLFEYFSETQRNKGNFPGRFSGRQFSNSRSEMNVSTLELGDSALYLCASSLGRGLTDTQYFGPGTRLTVL.

V is TRBV7-9 and J is TRBJ2-1; D is possibly TRBD2 (7 bases). V was shortened by 3 bases and J by 4 bases, with 19 bases between the two germline ends. Germline assignment: CDR1 SEHNR and CDR2 FQNEAQ (reference sequence). The CDR3 has 17 amino acids. The CDR3 nucleotides read TGTGCCAGCAGCTTGCGGAGACTAGAGGGGGGGTACAATGAGCAGTTCTTC. The encoded protein is CASSLRRLEGGYNEQFF.

The rearrangement links TRBV7-8 to TRBJ2-7, with D tentatively TRBD1 (6 bases). CDR3 length: 15 amino acids. V lost 2 bases to trimming and J lost 5 bases, with 16 bases between them. Germline CDR1 and CDR2: SGHVS and FQNEAQ. CDR3 sequence: CASSLWGRGSNEQYF. The CDR3 DNA reads TGTGCCAGCAGCTTATGGGGGCGCGGGTCCAACGAGCAGTACTTC.

This clone occurred a few times. The V gene is TRBV6-6, the J gene TRBJ2-7; no reliable D call. This CDR3 comprises 12 residues. The germline V and J ends were trimmed by 6 bases and 0 bases, with 6 bases remaining between them. CDR1 is MNHNY, CDR2 SVGAGI, per germline (reference sequence). DNA of the CDR3: TGTGCCAGCAGCGGTACCTCCTACGAGCAGTACTTC. Its protein product is CASSGTSYEQYF.